These 10 T cell receptor beta chains came from one sample sequenced in a study of patients and donors after allogeneic stem cell transplantation. From the RT-PCR reads, TCRdb called clonotypes with MiXCR, one entry per CDR3 protein. The top ten hold roughly 26% of the sample, which has 150,000 to 200,000 distinct CDR3 sequences, nearly 25% seen once. Sequencing was done on a sample of blood, either unsorted or a sorted T cell fraction (not recorded which). The receptors stem from a human donor who was either an allogeneic HSCT recipient or a stem cell or donor lymphocyte infusion donor (not recorded which). It is not recorded whose cells these are; they may come from a transplant donor.

The CDR3 region is CAWSPDGLQETQYF. CDR3 nucleotide sequence: TGTGCCTGGAGTCCAGATGGGCTGCAAGAGACCCAGTACTTC. J is TRBJ2-5 and V is TRBV30; no firm D call. Germline V gene sequence: CDR1 GTSNPN, CDR2 SVGIG (reference sequence). The CDR3 is made up of 14 amino acids. Trimming removed 2 bases from V and 2 bases from J, with 12 bases in between.

This clonotype was seen repeatedly, ten times or more. The rearrangement joins TRBV7-9 to TRBJ1-1; 9 positions match TRBD1. CDR1 SEHNR and CDR2 FQNEAQ come from the germline V gene (reference sequence). The CDR3 has 16 residues. Trimming removed 1 base from V and 4 bases from J; junction bases left unmatched: 7. The CDR3 loop reads CASSLVQWDRVTEAFF. In nucleotides, the CDR3 is TGTGCCAGCAGCTTAGTTCAATGGGACAGGGTCACTGAAGCTTTCTTT.

The chain couples TRBV7-9 to TRBJ1-1; 9 bases are shared with TRBD1. The germline V gene encodes CDR1 SEHNR and CDR2 FQNEAQ (reference sequence). Losses at the gene ends were 2 bases for V and 1 base for J; bases not matched to a gene: 17. The CDR3 is made up of 20 amino acids. The DNA of the CDR3 is TGTGCCAGCAGCTTATTGGTTTTCGGACAGGGGTATCAAAAGAACACTGAAGCTTTCTTT. It translates to CASSLLVFGQGYQKNTEAFF.

This clonotype occurred a few times. The rearrangement joins TRBV12-3 or TRBV12-4 to TRBJ2-1, with D perhaps matching TRBD1 (5 bases). The germline V and J ends were trimmed by 1 base and 16 bases, with 14 bases remaining between them. The CDR3 sequence is 12 residues long. CDR3 DNA: TGTGCCAGCAGTTTAGGGACACCAAATTTCTTCTTC. It translates to CASSLGTPNFFF.

This clonotype came up a few times. V gene TRBV7-8 combines with J gene TRBJ1-1, with unresolved D. This CDR3 has 13 residues. Germline CDR1 and CDR2: SGHVS and FQNEAQ. V dropped 4 bases and J dropped 0 bases, with 6 bases sitting between them. CDR3 nucleotides: TGTGCCAGCAGCTCTCGGTTGAACACTGAAGCTTTCTTT. It translates to CASSSRLNTEAFF.

The CDR3 DNA sequence: TGCGCCAGCAGCCCCTCCGGGACATTTTACCAAGAGACCCAGTACTTC. Amino acids: CASSPSGTFYQETQYF. The V call is TRBV5-1, the J call TRBJ2-5, with D maybe TRBD1 (6 bases). From germline, CDR1 is SGHRS and CDR2 YFSETQ. The CDR3 sequence is 16 residues long. V lost 4 bases, J lost 0 bases, and 16 bases lay in between.

This clonotype showed up just a few times. The V and J genes are TRBV24-1 and TRBJ2-1; 8 nucleotides align to TRBD1. The germline V gene has CDR1 KGHDR and CDR2 SFDVKD. Losses at the gene ends were 4 bases for V and 9 bases for J; bases not matched to a gene: 7. CDR3 length: 14 residues. The CDR3: CATSDPGQDGEQFF. In DNA form, the CDR3 reads TGTGCCACCAGTGACCCGGGACAGGATGGTGAGCAGTTCTTC.

The chain recombines TRBV18 with TRBJ1-1; 7 positions match TRBD1. Per germline, CDR1 KGHSH and CDR2 LQKENI. The CDR3 spans 16 residues. Losses at the gene ends were 0 bases for V and 6 bases for J; bases not matched to a gene: 10. CDR3 sequence (DNA): TGTGCCAGCTCACCACCCATGGCAGGGGGTATTGCTGAAGCTTTCTTT. It yields the protein CASSPPMAGGIAEAFF.

This clonotype was seen a few times. The V call is TRBV20-1, the J call TRBJ2-7, with TRBD1 as a possible D gene (6 bases). Germline V CDR1 and CDR2: DFQATT, SNEGSKA (reference sequence). This CDR3 has 12 residues. The ends were cut back, 3 bases at V and 3 bases at J, with 9 bases in the middle. CDR3 nucleotides: TGCAGTGCTAGCAGGGGCAACTACGAGCAGTACTTC. Encoded protein: CSASRGNYEQYF.

This clonotype was observed at least ten times. The chain joins TRBV28 to TRBJ1-2; 9 nucleotides line up with TRBD1. In germline, CDR1 is MDHEN, CDR2 SYDVKM. CDR3 length: 15 amino acids. J was trimmed by 3 bases and V by 4 bases; bases with no gene match: 6. The CDR3 nucleotides read TGTGCCAGCAGTTCGGGACAGGGATCGCACTATGGCTACACCTTC. This codes for CASSSGQGSHYGYTF.